Listed below are T cell receptor beta chains from one sample, sequenced in a study of T-cell reconstitution after alpha-beta-depleted transplantation in children. One entry per CDR3 protein, called by TCRdb with MiXCR from the PCR reads. The repertoire consists of some 290,000 distinct CDR3 sequences, with 9.9% occurring once and the leading ten covering 10%. The source was PBMCs from the stem cell graft donor, collected from the stem cell graft. The receptors stem from a human donor who donated a stem cell graft to a child with SCID. The CDR3 runs from the conserved cysteine through the conserved F or W. Each record gives: J gene, V gene, clone size, CDR3 protein. The size entry is marked missing in some rows and otherwise reads once, few, many or a size class.

J gene: TRBJ2-2
V gene: TRBV7-9
clone size: .
CDR3 protein: CASSPPGGNTGELFF

J gene: TRBJ1-1
V gene: TRBV28
clone size: .
CDR3 protein: CASTRQANTEAFF

J gene: TRBJ1-3
V gene: TRBV7-9
clone size: .
CDR3 protein: CASSLTRQTVNTIYF

J gene: TRBJ2-1
V gene: TRBV3-1
clone size: .
CDR3 protein: CASSQEVGRGFYNEQFF

J gene: TRBJ1-1
V gene: TRBV5-1
clone size: .
CDR3 protein: CASSGETGMNTEAFF

J gene: TRBJ2-3
V gene: TRBV7-9
clone size: many
CDR3 protein: CASSYGTGGGSTDTQYF

J gene: TRBJ2-7
V gene: TRBV20-1
clone size: few
CDR3 protein: CSARPGTFYEQYF

J gene: TRBJ2-3
V gene: TRBV5-1
clone size: many
CDR3 protein: CASSLDWGYTQYF

J gene: TRBJ2-1
V gene: TRBV12-3/TRBV12-4
clone size: .
CDR3 protein: CASSLTLAGGHNEQFF

J gene: TRBJ2-1
V gene: TRBV12-5
clone size: few
CDR3 protein: CASGLVIGQGAVEQFF

J gene: TRBJ2-5
V gene: TRBV5-1
clone size: few
CDR3 protein: CASSFEWKETQYF

J gene: TRBJ2-5
V gene: TRBV29-1
clone size: few
CDR3 protein: CSVDSPQGLETQYF

J gene: TRBJ1-6
V gene: TRBV4-1
clone size: .
CDR3 protein: CASRQGQVDYYNSPLHF

J gene: TRBJ1-4
V gene: TRBV29-1
clone size: few
CDR3 protein: CSIQHRDSNEKLFF

J gene: TRBJ1-5
V gene: TRBV20-1
clone size: .
CDR3 protein: CSARSDSPNQPQHF

J gene: TRBJ1-5
V gene: TRBV5-6
clone size: few
CDR3 protein: CASSLGGSGSINQPQHF

J gene: TRBJ2-6
V gene: TRBV29-1
clone size: few
CDR3 protein: CSVEPATPSGANVLTF

J gene: TRBJ2-7
V gene: TRBV4-1
clone size: few
CDR3 protein: CASSQDPGQANEQYF

J gene: TRBJ1-1
V gene: TRBV7-2
clone size: few
CDR3 protein: CHVGGVNTEAFF

J gene: TRBJ1-2
V gene: TRBV20-1
clone size: .
CDR3 protein: CSARDPAGLNYGYTF

J gene: TRBJ1-2
V gene: TRBV4-2
clone size: .
CDR3 protein: CASSQDQLNYGYTF

J gene: TRBJ1-1
V gene: TRBV7-7
clone size: many
CDR3 protein: CASSEDTNTEAFF

J gene: TRBJ2-1
V gene: TRBV27
clone size: few
CDR3 protein: CASGFGGSSYNEQFF

J gene: TRBJ2-1
V gene: TRBV5-5
clone size: many
CDR3 protein: CASSPGSYNEQFF

J gene: TRBJ2-7
V gene: TRBV6-1
clone size: many
CDR3 protein: CASSPFNSYEQYF

J gene: TRBJ1-5
V gene: TRBV28
clone size: .
CDR3 protein: CASSFEGRGRNQPQHF

J gene: TRBJ1-5
V gene: TRBV5-5
clone size: many
CDR3 protein: CASSFDLVAQHF

J gene: TRBJ1-1
V gene: TRBV12-3/TRBV12-4
clone size: .
CDR3 protein: CASGWVGGLTEAFF

J gene: TRBJ2-7
V gene: TRBV12-3/TRBV12-4
clone size: few
CDR3 protein: CASSLGSGGSLEQYF

J gene: TRBJ2-3
V gene: TRBV19
clone size: many
CDR3 protein: CASGAGTSGVTSQYF

J gene: TRBJ2-2
V gene: TRBV3-1
clone size: many
CDR3 protein: CASSLGNGELFF

J gene: TRBJ2-1
V gene: TRBV12-3/TRBV12-4
clone size: few
CDR3 protein: CASSLPWGGGKDEQFF

J gene: TRBJ1-1
V gene: TRBV5-1
clone size: few
CDR3 protein: CASRWDVNTEAFF

J gene: TRBJ2-3
V gene: TRBV12-3/TRBV12-4
clone size: few
CDR3 protein: CASSLQTDTQYF

J gene: TRBJ1-2
V gene: TRBV20-1
clone size: few
CDR3 protein: CSASPGQIYTF

J gene: TRBJ1-1
V gene: TRBV29-1
clone size: few
CDR3 protein: CSETTTGVAEAFF

J gene: TRBJ2-5
V gene: TRBV12-3/TRBV12-4
clone size: many
CDR3 protein: CASSTGQRETQYF

J gene: TRBJ2-7
V gene: TRBV7-2
clone size: few
CDR3 protein: CASSLNVYEQYF

J gene: TRBJ2-3
V gene: TRBV5-1
clone size: .
CDR3 protein: CASSLAGTPSTDTQYF

J gene: TRBJ2-3
V gene: TRBV5-1
clone size: many
CDR3 protein: CASSLAGGTDTQYF

J gene: TRBJ2-1
V gene: TRBV7-9
clone size: few
CDR3 protein: CASSHKEQFF

J gene: TRBJ1-3
V gene: TRBV20-1
clone size: few
CDR3 protein: CGALGGRISLSGNTIYF

J gene: TRBJ2-5
V gene: TRBV5-1
clone size: many
CDR3 protein: CASKSPGQGARETQYF

J gene: TRBJ1-2
V gene: TRBV20-1
clone size: .
CDR3 protein: CSARPPLGGNYGYTF

J gene: TRBJ2-2
V gene: TRBV29-1
clone size: many
CDR3 protein: CSVETGYTGELFF

J gene: TRBJ2-1
V gene: TRBV27
clone size: .
CDR3 protein: CASSVAGPSSNNEQFF

J gene: TRBJ2-3
V gene: TRBV20-1
clone size: .
CDR3 protein: CSARALAGGLDTQYF

J gene: TRBJ2-1
V gene: TRBV18
clone size: few
CDR3 protein: CASSPEVGAEQFF

J gene: TRBJ2-2
V gene: TRBV18
clone size: .
CDR3 protein: CASSRDRVNTGELFF

J gene: TRBJ2-7
V gene: TRBV14
clone size: .
CDR3 protein: CASSQDWKGTLYEQYF

J gene: TRBJ1-1
V gene: TRBV4-1
clone size: few
CDR3 protein: CASSQDKLRGEAFF

J gene: TRBJ1-2
V gene: TRBV2
clone size: many
CDR3 protein: CASSTGGYGYTF

J gene: TRBJ2-7
V gene: TRBV15
clone size: few
CDR3 protein: CATSIADGTYEQYF